The 11 T cell receptor beta chains below all came from one sample that was sequenced in a study of blood T cell repertoires in COVID-19. Produced via immunoSEQ multiplex PCR; TCRdb's table is partial and in-frame only. Of almost 400,000 clones listed, approximately 88% are singletons. Sequenced material: PBMCs or T cells enriched from blood (not recorded which). Source of these receptors: a woman aged 30 to 39 with acute COVID-19.

The chain joins TRBV7-3 to TRBJ2-1, with 9 bases identical to TRBD2. Germline CDR1 SGHTA, CDR2 FQGTGA. Trimming took 5 bases from V and 3 from J; bases not matched to a gene: 11. The length of the CDR3 is 17 residues. The CDR3 loop reads CASSILPSGDFYNEQFF. The CDR3 region has the DNA TGTGCCAGCAGCATTCTTCCTAGCGGGGATTTCTACAATGAGCAGTTCTTC.

The rearrangement uses TRBV7-9 and TRBJ1-6; 9 nucleotides match TRBD1. CDR3 length: 15 residues. The germline V gene has CDR1 SEHNR and CDR2 FQNEAQ (reference sequence). The ends lost 1 base at V and 8 bases at J; junction bases unmatched: 3. CDR3 loop: CASSLDRGRDSPLHF. CDR3 DNA sequence: TGTGCCAGCAGCTTAGACAGGGGGCGGGATTCACCCCTCCACTTT.

V and J are TRBV4-1 and TRBJ1-2; possibly TRBD1 for D (5 bases). This CDR3 contains 17 residues. CDR1 MGHRA and CDR2 YSYEKL come from the germline V gene. The V and J ends lost 0 bases and 4 bases respectively, with 18 bases between them. The CDR3, as DNA: TGCGCCAGCAGCCAAGAAGCAGGGAACGTTTACCTCTATGGCTACACCTTC. Protein: CASSQEAGNVYLYGYTF.

This clone was picked up one time. The gene calls are TRBV30 and TRBJ1-6; a weak D match, TRBD1 (6 bases). Looked up from germline, CDR1 is GTSNPN and CDR2 is SVGIG (reference sequence). Trimming took off 1 base at V and 7 bases at J, with 17 bases between the two ends. This CDR3 comprises 16 residues. The CDR3 bases are TGTGCCTGGAGTGAATTCGGTAGGGGGATAAATTCACCCCTCCACTTT. Translation gives CAWSEFGRGINSPLHF.

The J gene is TRBJ1-2, the V gene TRBV28, with TRBD1 as a possible D gene (6 bases). Germline V gene sequence: CDR1 MDHEN, CDR2 SYDVKM. Trimming pared 5 bases from V and 2 bases from J, leaving 15 bases between. This CDR3 is built from 15 residues. CDR3 amino acids: CASSLQTGFNYGYTF. The CDR3 DNA reads as TGTGCCAGCAGTCTTCAAACAGGGTTCAACTATGGCTACACCTTC.

A single count supports this clone. V is TRBV27 and J is TRBJ2-1; D might be TRBD1 (6 bases). The CDR3 is 15 amino acids. V shed 7 bases and J shed 7 bases, with 20 bases lying between them. Germline lookup yields CDR1 MNHEY and CDR2 SMNVEV (reference sequence). DNA for the CDR3: TGTGCCAGCACCCCGGTAGGGGGTCGTGAAAATGAGCAGTTCTTC. Translating it yields CASTPVGGRENEQFF.

This chain connects TRBV4-1 to TRBJ1-1; 7 nucleotides match TRBD1. This CDR3 has 14 amino acids. CDR1 and CDR2 from the germline V gene are MGHRA and YSYEKL. With 1 base clipped from V and 5 bases from J, the junction kept 4 bases outside the gene matches. The CDR3 sequence: CASSQADRITEAFF. DNA of the CDR3: TGCGCCAGCAGCCAAGCGGACAGGATAACTGAAGCTTTCTTT.

To note about this clone: The same CDR3 can be traced to other DNA sequences in this sample. The chain employs TRBV6-5 and TRBJ1-1; D gene uncertain. Germline values: CDR1 MNHEY, CDR2 SVGAGI. The CDR3 loop spans 14 amino acids. V dropped 0 bases and J dropped 5 bases, with 10 bases sitting between them. The CDR3 region is CASSYSAGGTEAFF. The CDR3 DNA is TGTGCCAGCAGTTACTCTGCAGGAGGGACTGAAGCTTTCTTT.

The chain carries TRBV10-2 and TRBJ1-3; the D is unclear. This CDR3 region has 12 residues. Germline V gene sequence: CDR1 WSHSY, CDR2 SAAADI. V lost 3 bases to trimming and J lost 7 bases, with 7 bases between them. The CDR3 DNA reads as TGCGCCAGCAGTGAATATCCGAACACCATATATTTT. It yields the protein CASSEYPNTIYF.

The chain links TRBV7-2 to TRBJ2-3; D unresolved. The length of the CDR3 is 13 residues. CDR1 SGHTA and CDR2 FQGNSA come from the germline V gene. The ends were cut back, 1 base at V and 4 bases at J, with 6 bases in the middle. CDR3: CASSLVASDTQYF. The CDR3 nucleotides are TGTGCCAGCAGCTTAGTCGCGTCAGATACGCAGTATTTT.

The genes are TRBV5-1 and TRBJ2-1, with TRBD1 identical over 7 bases. Germline lookup yields CDR1 SGHRS and CDR2 YFSETQ. Germline trimming cut 1 base from V and 9 bases from J; bases unmatched to any gene: 7. This CDR3 comprises 14 residues. CDR3 amino acids: CASSLIQGLSEQFF. CDR3 nucleotide sequence: TGCGCCAGCAGCTTGATACAGGGGTTGTCTGAGCAGTTCTTC.